A selection of T cell receptor beta chains follows, all from one sample in a study of identical twins. TCRdb analysed the 5' RACE reads with MiXCR anew, one entry per CDR3 protein. The data show 300,000 to 400,000 distinct CDR3 sequences, 7% to 9.5% seen once. The material sequenced was naive T cells sorted from blood. These receptors were taken from a woman aged 50 to 60 in good health. CDR3s leave out the opening cysteine and the closing phenylalanine or tryptophan.

v_call,cdr3_aa
TRBV14,ASSQDGTSGFTDTQY
TRBV9,ASTPYGGANTGELF
TRBV5-1,ASSLTSDQETQY
TRBV27,ASRETGVFYNEQF
TRBV24-1,ASRLGDTEAF
TRBV4-1,ASSQVPGMEQF
TRBV25-1,ASSEEGYEQY
TRBV9,ASSVGVGSGTGELF
TRBV28,ASTSSLRYNEQF
TRBV20-1,SAILAGGLNEQF
TRBV6-5,ASSSSMGETQY
TRBV9,ASSVDSGATDTQY
TRBV7-9,ASSSLADSSTDTQY
TRBV11-2,ASSLWPLGDTQY
TRBV12-3/TRBV12-4,ASSLANRVTGELF
TRBV7-2,ASRRLAGPTQY
TRBV30,AWEQGAGANVLT
TRBV5-1,ASSLQQGSNTDTQY
TRBV12-3/TRBV12-4,ASSVRTDTQY
TRBV18,ASSDPTGGDTGELF
TRBV5-1,ASSFRGTGPTGELF
TRBV12-3/TRBV12-4,ASSLPTSGANVLT
TRBV7-6,ASRVAVLGNEQF